The T cell receptor (beta chain) under discussion was sequenced for a study of regulatory T cells in long-lasting Graves disease. A few counts support this clonotype. Its specificity is unknown. Time point here: newly diagnosed GD, antithyroid drugs for less than 3 months. Extracted PBMC RNA gave rise to the TCR library. An endocrinology department in Xi'an, China, supplied the patients. With iRepertoire HTBI primers and Arm-PCR of CDR3 regions, TCR beta libraries were built. TCRdb called the multiplex PCR reads again in MiXCR, with one record for every CDR3 protein. The table lists 400,000 to 500,000 distinct CDR3 sequences, approximately 16% of them singletons. V dropped 0 bases and J dropped 4; count of bases not matched to a gene: 9. Per germline, CDR1 LGHNA and CDR2 YSLEER. There are 16 residues in the CDR3. General study results and limits: New patients shared fewer public clonotypes (approximately 970) than persistent patients did (around 2,700).

The same specimen was also included in a second study, on T cells in Graves' hyperthyroidism and ophthalmopathy. That study reports: First-round RT-PCR of the TCR CDR3 relied on the HTBI primer set. A median roughly 6.6 months before onset, the model predicted ophthalmopathy.

The chain carries TRBV4-3 and TRBJ2-7, with TRBD2 identical over 7 bases. This receptor was identified in a woman younger than 35 with Graves disease. The starting material was peripheral blood mononuclear cells (PBMCs), obtained at new diagnosis, from a patient treated with antithyroid drugs. In DNA form, the CDR3 reads TGCGCCAGCAGCCAAGAAGTTCGGGGACTAATGTACGAGCAGTACTTC. Its translation is CASSQEVRGLMYEQYF.